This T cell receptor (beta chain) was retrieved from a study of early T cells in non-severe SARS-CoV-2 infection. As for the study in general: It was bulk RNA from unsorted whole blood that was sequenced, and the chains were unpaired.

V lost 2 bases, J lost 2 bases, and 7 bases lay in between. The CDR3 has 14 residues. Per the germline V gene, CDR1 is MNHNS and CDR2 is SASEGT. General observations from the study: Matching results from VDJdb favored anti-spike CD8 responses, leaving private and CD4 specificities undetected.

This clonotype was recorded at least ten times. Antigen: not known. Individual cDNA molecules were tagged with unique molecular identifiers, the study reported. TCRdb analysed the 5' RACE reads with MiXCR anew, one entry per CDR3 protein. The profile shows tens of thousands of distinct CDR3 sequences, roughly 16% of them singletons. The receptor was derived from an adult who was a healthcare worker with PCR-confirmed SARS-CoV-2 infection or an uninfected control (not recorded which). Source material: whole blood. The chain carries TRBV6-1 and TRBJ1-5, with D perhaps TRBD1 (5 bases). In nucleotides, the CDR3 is TGTGCCAGCAGTGAATCGGGGGGCAATCAGCCCCAGCATTTT. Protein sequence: CASSESGGNQPQHF.